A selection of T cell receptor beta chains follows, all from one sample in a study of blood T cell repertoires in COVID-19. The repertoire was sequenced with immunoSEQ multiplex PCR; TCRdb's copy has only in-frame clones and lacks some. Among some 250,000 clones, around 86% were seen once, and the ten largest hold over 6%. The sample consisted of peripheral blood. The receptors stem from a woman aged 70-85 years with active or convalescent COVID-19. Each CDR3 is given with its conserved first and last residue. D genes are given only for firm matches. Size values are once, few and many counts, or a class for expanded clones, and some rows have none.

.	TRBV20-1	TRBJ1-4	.	TGCAGTGCCGAGGGACTGTTTTTT	CSAEGLFF
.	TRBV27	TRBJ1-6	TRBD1	TGTGCCAGCAGTTTATCCCGGACAGGTGGTTCACCCCTCCACTTT	CASSLSRTGGSPLHF
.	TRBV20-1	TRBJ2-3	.	TGCAGTGCTAGTCCCCCTTTAGGGACACCGAGCACAGATACGCAGTATTTT	CSASPPLGTPSTDTQYF
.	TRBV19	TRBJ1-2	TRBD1	TGTGCCAGTAGTGTTAGGGACAGCCCGCTGGGCTACACCTTC	CASSVRDSPLGYTF
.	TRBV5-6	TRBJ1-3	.	TGTGCCAGCACCACTATCAGATGGAGGGGCTCTGGAAACACCATATATTTT	CASTTIRWRGSGNTIYF
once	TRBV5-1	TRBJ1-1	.	TGCGCCAGCAGCTTGGGTCCGCGGAGGGGCGGGCTAACTGAAGCTTTCTTT	CASSLGPRRGGLTEAFF
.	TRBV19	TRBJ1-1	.	TGTGCCAGTAGTACCGACCCGGTAGCGGGTGAAGCTTTCTTT	CASSTDPVAGEAFF
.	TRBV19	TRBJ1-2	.	TGTGCCAGTAAGACGGGCGGGGACTATGGCTACACCTTC	CASKTGGDYGYTF
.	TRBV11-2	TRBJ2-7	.	TGTGCCAGCAGCTTAGGTGGTAGCCGTACCTACGAGCAGTACTTC	CASSLGGSRTYEQYF
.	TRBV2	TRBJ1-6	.	TGTGCCAGTACCCACGGCAGGGTTTATAATTCACCCCTCCACTTT	CASTHGRVYNSPLHF
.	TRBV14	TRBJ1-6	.	TGTGCCAGCAGCCAAGGAAACATCCAGAATTCACCCCTCCACTTT	CASSQGNIQNSPLHF
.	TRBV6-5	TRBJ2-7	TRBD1	TGTGCCAGCAGTCTACTGACAGGGGAGAGCGAGCAGTACTTC	CASSLLTGESEQYF
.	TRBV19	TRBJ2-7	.	TGTGCCAGTAGTAACAGGGACTACGAGCAGTACTTC	CASSNRDYEQYF
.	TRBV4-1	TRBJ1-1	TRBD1	TGCGCCAGCAGCCCCACAGGGGCCCTTATTGCTTTCTTT	CASSPTGALIAFF
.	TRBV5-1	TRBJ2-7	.	TGCGCCAGCAGCTCCACCGGGTTCCGCTACGAGCAGTACTTC	CASSSTGFRYEQYF
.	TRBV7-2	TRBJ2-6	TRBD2	TGTGCCAGCAGCCTCTTGGAGCGGGGGGAATTCTCTGGGGCCAACGTCCTGACTTTC	CASSLLERGEFSGANVLTF
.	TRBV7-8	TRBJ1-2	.	TGTGCCAGCAGCTCATTCGGCGGAGGGGTCGACTATGGCTACACCTTC	CASSSFGGGVDYGYTF
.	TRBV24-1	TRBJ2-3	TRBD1	TGTGCCACCAGTGATCCCCGGGACAGGGTCACAGATACGCAGTATTTT	CATSDPRDRVTDTQYF
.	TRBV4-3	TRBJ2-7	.	TGCGCCAGCAGCCAAGGAAATGACAGGTTCTCCTACGAGCAGTACTTC	CASSQGNDRFSYEQYF
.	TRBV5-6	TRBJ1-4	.	TGTGCCAGCGGAGCAGGGGTTACAACTAATGAAAAACTGTTTTTT	CASGAGVTTNEKLFF
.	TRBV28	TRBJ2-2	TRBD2	TGTGCCAGCACCACCCCTAGCGGGGGGACCATCGGGGAGCTGTTTTTT	CASTTPSGGTIGELFF
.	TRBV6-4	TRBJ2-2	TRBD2	TGTGCCAGCAGTGACGCGGGGGGGGCCGGGGAGCTGTTTTTT	CASSDAGGAGELFF
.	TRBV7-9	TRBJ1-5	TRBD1	TGTGCCAGCAGCTTTGGGGCAGGGGGTAGCAATCAGCCCCAGCATTTT	CASSFGAGGSNQPQHF